The T cell receptor beta chain under discussion was sequenced for a study of Ad26.COV2.S vaccination and SARS-CoV-2 variants. On this clone itself: Its matching antigen is unknown.

Trimming removed 6 bases at V and 4 bases at J, with 16 bases between. The CDR3 sequence is 15 residues long. From germline, CDR1 is MNHEY and CDR2 SVGEGT. General study findings and limits: Substantial breadth was reportedly displayed by spike-specific CD8+ and CD4+ T cell responses after vaccination.

Libraries were prepared by immunoSEQ multiplex PCR; TCRdb keeps only in-frame clonotypes and omits some of them. The sample yields about 350,000 clones, around 89% seen once. As for treatment: about 20 received Ad26.COV2.S at low or high dose, single or two shots; 5 received placebo; per-sample allocation not given. The study sampled participants on day 63 after the first vaccine or placebo injection. A Boston donor was an adult aged 18-55 years. This sequence was found in a person between 18 and 65 years old who received the Ad26.COV2.S COVID-19 vaccine or a placebo. The specimen was peripheral blood, collected in a trial of Ad26.COV2.S vaccine versus placebo. V gene TRBV6-2 or TRBV6-3 combines with J gene TRBJ1-5; D gene unclear. The CDR3: CASSRSGRDNQPQHF. The CDR3, as DNA: TGTGCCAGCAGCCGCTCGGGCAGAGATAATCAGCCCCAGCATTTT.